A selection of T cell receptor beta chains follows, all from one sample in a study of cytomegalovirus exposure and HLA in healthy donors. Measured with immunoSEQ multiplex PCR; TCRdb has only the in-frame clones, and not every one. The data hold about 130,000 clones, with 81% observed a single time. The sample consisted of PBMCs. These receptors all stem from a man younger than 35 in good health and CMV-seropositive. CDR3s include the opening cysteine and the closing phenylalanine or tryptophan. A D gene is named only where the DNA matches it firmly. Part of the rows lack a size; the others show once, few, many or a class for expanded clones.

NA,NA,TRBV5-8,TRBJ2-5,TGTGCCAGCAGCGGCGGTAGGGAGGAGACCCAGTACTTC,CASSGGREETQYF
NA,TRBD2,TRBV7-9,TRBJ2-1,TGTGCCAGCAGCCCTAGCGGGGGGGACAATGAGCAGTTCTTC,CASSPSGGDNEQFF
NA,TRBD2,TRBV9,TRBJ2-7,TGTGCCAGCAGCTCCGGTGGGAGGGCCTACGAGCAGTACTTC,CASSSGGRAYEQYF
once,TRBD1,TRBV6-5,TRBJ2-5,TGTGCCAGCAGTAGGGACAGGGAAGAGACCCAGTACTTC,CASSRDREETQYF
NA,TRBD2,TRBV29-1,TRBJ2-5,TGCAGCGTTGGAGTGGTAGCGGGAGATAGAGAGACCCAGTACTTC,CSVGVVAGDRETQYF
NA,NA,TRBV10-3,TRBJ2-2,TGTGCCATCAGTGACAAGTACAGGGCCAACACCGGGGAGCTGTTTTTT,CAISDKYRANTGELFF
NA,TRBD2,TRBV7-9,TRBJ2-5,TGTGCCAGCGCAGCAGCGGGGGGGCCGGTTCGGACCCAGTACTTC,CASAAAGGPVRTQYF
NA,TRBD1,TRBV6-5,TRBJ2-5,TGTGCCAGCAGTTACTCGCGGACAGGGCAAGAGACCCAGTACTTC,CASSYSRTGQETQYF
NA,NA,TRBV7-9,TRBJ1-5,TGTGCCAGCAGCTCCAGGGGTAGCAATCAGCCCCAGCATTTT,CASSSRGSNQPQHF
NA,TRBD1,TRBV27,TRBJ2-7,TGTGCCAGCAGTACACCGGGACAGATATACGAGCAGTACTTC,CASSTPGQIYEQYF
NA,NA,TRBV5-8,TRBJ1-6,TGTGCCAGTTCGAAAGGGGTGCTTTGGGATAATTCACCCCTCCACTTT,CASSKGVLWDNSPLHF
NA,NA,TRBV6-1,TRBJ1-2,TGTGCCAGCAGTGATTCGCGCCATGGGGCTGGCTACACCTTC,CASSDSRHGAGYTF
once,NA,TRBV6-1,TRBJ2-7,TGTGCCAGCAGCCAAATCCAGACAAGCTACGAGCAGTACTTC,CASSQIQTSYEQYF
NA,NA,TRBV7-2,TRBJ2-7,TGTGCCAGCAGCTTTCGAGACACCATAACGCACGAGCAGTACTTC,CASSFRDTITHEQYF
NA,TRBD2,TRBV7-8,TRBJ2-7,TGTGCCAGCAGCTTAGGACTAGCGGGCCTGCGAACCCACGAGCAGTACTTC,CASSLGLAGLRTHEQYF
once,TRBD1,TRBV10-3,TRBJ2-7,TGTGCCATCAGGATGGGACAGTCCTACGAGCAGTACTTC,CAIRMGQSYEQYF
NA,NA,TRBV7-2,TRBJ2-7,TGTGCCAGCAGCTTACTAGGGGGGGCCTACGAGCAGTACTTC,CASSLLGGAYEQYF
NA,TRBD1,TRBV7-2,TRBJ1-2,TGTGCCAGCAGCACCCCCGGGACAGGAGGACGTGGCTACACCTTC,CASSTPGTGGRGYTF
NA,NA,TRBV27,TRBJ1-4,TGTGCCAGCAGTTTATCCGGCAGGTTGGGGGGGGATGAAAAACTGTTTTTT,CASSLSGRLGGDEKLFF
NA,NA,TRBV7-2,TRBJ2-3,TGTGCCAGCAGCTTAGTGGGGGGATTGGCCACAGATACGCAGTATTTT,CASSLVGGLATDTQYF
few,NA,TRBV29-1,TRBJ1-1,TGCAGCGTTGAAGATTTAGGAGGCGGTCGCATGACTTTCTTT,CSVEDLGGGRMTFF
NA,NA,TRBV19,TRBJ1-1,TGTGCCAGTAGTAGAGGGAATCGGGGGACTGAAGCTTTCTTT,CASSRGNRGTEAFF
NA,NA,TRBV11-2,TRBJ2-5,TGTGCCAGCAGCTCGGAAGAGACCCAGTACTTC,CASSSEETQYF
once,NA,TRBV2,TRBJ2-6,TGTGCCAGCAGTGAGTTCGGACACTCTGGGGCCAACGTCCTGACTTTC,CASSEFGHSGANVLTF
NA,NA,TRBV10-3,TRBJ2-3,TGTGCCATCACCGGACACCAAGACACAGATACGCAGTATTTT,CAITGHQDTDTQYF
NA,TRBD1,TRBV6-5,TRBJ1-2,TGTGCCAGCAGAGAGTACAGGGGGGAAGGCTACACCTTC,CASREYRGEGYTF
NA,TRBD2,TRBV5-1,TRBJ2-7,TGCGCCAGCAGCCTACCGACTAGCGGGCCCTACGAGCAGTACTTC,CASSLPTSGPYEQYF
NA,TRBD1,TRBV30,TRBJ1-2,TGTGCCTGGAGGCGGGGACAGGGGGCGACTGGCTACACCTTC,CAWRRGQGATGYTF
NA,TRBD2,TRBV20-1,TRBJ2-1,TGCTCGAAGACTAGCGGGGTTGAGCAGTTCTTC,CSKTSGVEQFF
NA,TRBD1,TRBV5-6,TRBJ1-2,TGTGCCAGCAGCTTCGACAGGGACGATGGCTACACCTTC,CASSFDRDDGYTF
NA,NA,TRBV6-6,TRBJ1-2,TGTGCCAGCAGTTACGGGGACAACTACGGCTACACCTTC,CASSYGDNYGYTF
NA,TRBD2,TRBV18,TRBJ2-3,TGTGCCAGCTCGAAAAGCGGGGGCGGAGGCACAGATACGCAGTATTTT,CASSKSGGGGTDTQYF
NA,NA,TRBV7-2,TRBJ2-3,TGTGCCAGCAGCTCGCCGACCCAGGGGCCTACAGATACGCAGTATTTT,CASSSPTQGPTDTQYF
NA,TRBD2,TRBV5-1,TRBJ2-7,TGCGCCAGCAGCTTGGTTATCGTTGGCGGGAGTAGTCCGCAGCAGTACTTC,CASSLVIVGGSSPQQYF
NA,NA,TRBV5-8,TRBJ1-5,TGTGCCAGCAGCTTGGGCCAGATCTATCAGCCCCAGCATTTT,CASSLGQIYQPQHF
NA,NA,TRBV5-1,TRBJ2-3,TGCGCCAGCAGCGATCAAGAGGCGAACACAGATACGCAGTATTTT,CASSDQEANTDTQYF
NA,TRBD1,TRBV27,TRBJ2-2,TGTGCCAGCAGGACCGAAGGGGGCGATTGGACCGGGGAGCTGTTTTTT,CASRTEGGDWTGELFF
few,TRBD2,TRBV15,TRBJ2-1,TGTGCCACCAGCAGAGGGGGGGGGAATGAGCAGTTCTTC,CATSRGGGNEQFF
NA,TRBD2,TRBV6-1,TRBJ2-3,TGTGCCAGCAAGAGGTCAGCGGGGGGCACAGATACGCAGTATTTT,CASKRSAGGTDTQYF
NA,NA,TRBV6-5,TRBJ1-2,TGTGCCAGCAGATCCCCTGACAGATCCTATGGCTACACCTTC,CASRSPDRSYGYTF
NA,NA,TRBV25-1,TRBJ2-7,TGTGCCAGCAGTGAATCCCCAACACAATCAGGGGTACAGTACTTC,CASSESPTQSGVQYF
NA,NA,TRBV6-1,TRBJ2-7,TGTGCCAGCAGTGAAGCGCTTCCAGTCCAGCAGTACTTC,CASSEALPVQQYF
NA,NA,TRBV30,TRBJ2-1,TGTGCCTGGAATTTAGGCGGTGAGCAGTTCTTC,CAWNLGGEQFF
few,NA,TRBV14,TRBJ1-1,TGTGCCAGCAGCAAGTACGGGGGCACTGAAGCTTTCTTT,CASSKYGGTEAFF
NA,NA,TRBV2,TRBJ2-5,TGTGCCAGCACGCCTGATGAAGGGACGATCGGGGGTGAGCAGTACTTC,CASTPDEGTIGGEQYF
NA,TRBD1,TRBV6-1,TRBJ1-2,TGTGCCAGCAACCTGAGGGGGCCCTATGGCTACACCTTC,CASNLRGPYGYTF
NA,NA,TRBV4-1,TRBJ1-2,TGCGCCAGCAGCCGAGAGGGACATGGAGTTTCACACTATGGCTACACCTTC,CASSREGHGVSHYGYTF
NA,NA,TRBV7-2,TRBJ2-7,TGTGCCAGCAGCTTTCTTGGGACTGCCTTTGGCTACGAGCAGTACTTC,CASSFLGTAFGYEQYF
NA,TRBD2,TRBV9,TRBJ2-1,TGTGCCAGCAGCGGGGGAGCGGGGGCGGTCCATGAGCAGTTCTTC,CASSGGAGAVHEQFF
NA,TRBD1,TRBV7-2,TRBJ1-1,TGTGCCAGCTCAATGACAGGGGGCTCCTGGAACACTGAAGCTTTCTTT,CASSMTGGSWNTEAFF
NA,NA,TRBV2,TRBJ2-7,TGTGCCAGCAGTGTTGCCCGAGCCTACGAGCAGTACTTC,CASSVARAYEQYF
NA,NA,TRBV19,TRBJ1-3,TGTGCCGTGGAGGGAACTGGAAACACCATATATTTT,CAVEGTGNTIYF